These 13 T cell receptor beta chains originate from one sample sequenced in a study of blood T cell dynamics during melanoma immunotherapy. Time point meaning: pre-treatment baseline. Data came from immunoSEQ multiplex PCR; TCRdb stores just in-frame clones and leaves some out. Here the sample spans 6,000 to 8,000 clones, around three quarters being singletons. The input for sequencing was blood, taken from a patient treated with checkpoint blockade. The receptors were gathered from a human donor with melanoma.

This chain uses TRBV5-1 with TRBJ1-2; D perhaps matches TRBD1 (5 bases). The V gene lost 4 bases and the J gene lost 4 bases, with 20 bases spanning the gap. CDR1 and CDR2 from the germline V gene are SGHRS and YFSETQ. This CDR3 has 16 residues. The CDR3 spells CASSPSQQGLLYGYTF. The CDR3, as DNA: TGCGCCAGCAGCCCCTCTCAGCAGGGTCTCCTCTATGGCTACACCTTC.

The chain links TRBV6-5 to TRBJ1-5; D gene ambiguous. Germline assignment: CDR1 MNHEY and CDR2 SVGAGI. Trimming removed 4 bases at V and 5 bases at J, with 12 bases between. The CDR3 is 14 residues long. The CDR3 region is CASSSRAQDQPQHF. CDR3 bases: TGTGCCAGCAGTTCCCGGGCTCAAGATCAGCCCCAGCATTTT.

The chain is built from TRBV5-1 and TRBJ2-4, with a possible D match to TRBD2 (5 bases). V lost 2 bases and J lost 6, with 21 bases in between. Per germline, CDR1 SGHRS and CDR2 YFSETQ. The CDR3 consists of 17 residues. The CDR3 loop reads CASSLTMQDGSGNIQYF. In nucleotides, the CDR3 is TGCGCCAGCAGCTTAACAATGCAAGACGGCAGCGGAAACATTCAGTACTTC.

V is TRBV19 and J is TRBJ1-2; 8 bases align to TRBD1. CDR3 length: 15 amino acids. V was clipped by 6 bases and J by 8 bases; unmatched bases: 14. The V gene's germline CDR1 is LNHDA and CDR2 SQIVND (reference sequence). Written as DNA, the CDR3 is TGTGCCAGTAGACACGGACAGGGATCATATCGGGGCTACACCTTC. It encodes CASRHGQGSYRGYTF. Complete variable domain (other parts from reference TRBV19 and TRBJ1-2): DGGITQSPKYLFRKEGQNVTLSCEQNLNHDAMYWYRQDPGQGLRLIYYSQIVNDFQKGDIAEGYSVSREKKESFPLTVTSAQKNPTAFYLCASRHGQGSYRGYTFGSGTRLTVV.

CDR3 coding DNA: TGTGCCATTTGTCCCACTAGCGGGAGTACAGATGAGCAGTTCTTC. It specifies CAICPTSGSTDEQFF. The chain is built from TRBV10-3 and TRBJ2-1; 11 bases map to TRBD2. Germline V gives CDR1 ENHRY, CDR2 SYGVKD. V shed 9 bases, J shed 8 bases, and the junction held 12 bases outside the gene matches. The CDR3 contains 15 residues.

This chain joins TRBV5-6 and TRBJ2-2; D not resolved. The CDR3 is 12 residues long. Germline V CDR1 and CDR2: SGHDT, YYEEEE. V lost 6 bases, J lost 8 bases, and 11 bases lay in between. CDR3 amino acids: CASTLTGGELFF. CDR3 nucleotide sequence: TGTGCCAGCACCCTCACTGGGGGGGAGCTGTTTTTT.

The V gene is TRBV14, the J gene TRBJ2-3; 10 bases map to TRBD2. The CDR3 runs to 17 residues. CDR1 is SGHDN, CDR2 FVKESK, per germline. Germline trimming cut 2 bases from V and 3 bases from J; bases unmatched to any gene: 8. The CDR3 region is CASSQKERGGSTDTQYF. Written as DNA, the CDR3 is TGTGCCAGCAGCCAAAAGGAGCGGGGGGGCTCGACAGATACGCAGTATTTT.

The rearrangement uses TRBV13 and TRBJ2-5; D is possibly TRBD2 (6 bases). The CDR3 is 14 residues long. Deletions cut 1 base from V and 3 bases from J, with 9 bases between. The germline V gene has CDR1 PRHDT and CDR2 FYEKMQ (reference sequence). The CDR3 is CASSLVGGKETQYF. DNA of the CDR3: TGTGCCAGCAGCTTAGTAGGAGGGAAAGAGACCCAGTACTTC.

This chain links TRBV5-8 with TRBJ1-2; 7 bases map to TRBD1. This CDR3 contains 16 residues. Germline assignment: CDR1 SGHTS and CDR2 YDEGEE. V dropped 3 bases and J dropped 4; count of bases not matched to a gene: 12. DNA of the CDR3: TGTGCCAGCAGCTATGGACAGGCCTCAATCAGCTATGGCTACACCTTC. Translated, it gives CASSYGQASISYGYTF.

For the CDR3, the DNA is TGTGCCAGCAGCTTCCCGGGACTAGCGGCCCAAGAGACCCAGTACTTC. It yields the protein CASSFPGLAAQETQYF. This chain connects TRBV5-6 to TRBJ2-5; 11 nucleotides line up with TRBD2. The trim removed 2 bases at V and 1 base at J, leaving 4 bases unmatched. The CDR3 runs to 16 residues. The germline V gene has CDR1 SGHDT and CDR2 YYEEEE.

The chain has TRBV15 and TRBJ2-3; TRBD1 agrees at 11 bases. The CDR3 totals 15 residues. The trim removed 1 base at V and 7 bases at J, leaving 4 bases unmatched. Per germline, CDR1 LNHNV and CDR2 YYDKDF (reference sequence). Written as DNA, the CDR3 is TGTGCCACCAGCAGAGGGACAGGGGGCGCATATACGCAGTATTTT. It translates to CATSRGTGGAYTQYF.

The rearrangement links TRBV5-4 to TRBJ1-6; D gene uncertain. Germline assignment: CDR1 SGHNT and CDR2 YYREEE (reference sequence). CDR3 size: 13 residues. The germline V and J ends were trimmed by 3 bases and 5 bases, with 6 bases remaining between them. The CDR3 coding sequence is TGTGCCAGCAGCTCGGTTAATAATTCACCCCTCCACTTT. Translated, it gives CASSSVNNSPLHF.

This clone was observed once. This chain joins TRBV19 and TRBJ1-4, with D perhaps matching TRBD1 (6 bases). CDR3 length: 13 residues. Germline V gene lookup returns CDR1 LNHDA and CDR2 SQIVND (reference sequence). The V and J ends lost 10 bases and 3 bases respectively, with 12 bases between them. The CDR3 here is CATNRQANEKLFF. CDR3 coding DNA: TGTGCCACTAACCGACAGGCTAATGAAAAACTGTTTTTT.